A selection of T cell receptor beta chains follows, all from one sample in a study of shared clonotypes between healthy human individuals. The method was immunoSEQ multiplex PCR; TCRdb's version includes in-frame clones alone and lacks a portion of them. The sample includes more than 900,000 clones, about 84% of them seen just once. Source material: memory CD4+ T cells from PBMCs. All receptors come from a man aged 18 to 30 in good health. Some clones in this sample may be carry-over from other donors' samples. CDR3s include the opening cysteine and the closing phenylalanine or tryptophan. A D gene is named only where the DNA matches it firmly. Only some rows state a clone size, as once, few, many or a class for expanded clones.

v_gene: TRBV4-2
j_gene: TRBJ2-3
d_gene: TRBD1
abundance: NA
CDR3nt: TGTGCCAGCAGACAGGGGTACACAGATACGCAGTATTTT
CDR3aa: CASRQGYTDTQYF

v_gene: TRBV28
j_gene: TRBJ1-1
d_gene: NA
abundance: NA
CDR3nt: TGTGCCAGCAGTTTTAGGGTGGGAAACACTGAAGCTTTCTTT
CDR3aa: CASSFRVGNTEAFF

v_gene: TRBV5-6
j_gene: TRBJ2-1
d_gene: TRBD2
abundance: NA
CDR3nt: TGTGCCAGCAGCGGGAGGACTAGCGGGAGTTACGATGAGCAGTTCTTC
CDR3aa: CASSGRTSGSYDEQFF

v_gene: TRBV5-1
j_gene: TRBJ2-1
d_gene: TRBD1
abundance: NA
CDR3nt: TGCGCCAGCAGCCTCGGGACAGGGGGACCCTACAATGAGCAGTTCTTC
CDR3aa: CASSLGTGGPYNEQFF

v_gene: TRBV25-1
j_gene: TRBJ1-6
d_gene: TRBD1
abundance: NA
CDR3nt: TGTGCCAGCAGTCCCTTGGACAGGGGTGTGGATTCACCCCTCCACTTT
CDR3aa: CASSPLDRGVDSPLHF

v_gene: TRBV19
j_gene: TRBJ1-1
d_gene: NA
abundance: NA
CDR3nt: TGTGCCAGTAGTATTCACAGGGAATCCGCTGAAGCTTTCTTT
CDR3aa: CASSIHRESAEAFF

v_gene: TRBV18
j_gene: TRBJ2-1
d_gene: NA
abundance: NA
CDR3nt: TGTGCCAGCTCACCACTGGTAGCGCTAGACAATGAGCAGTTCTTC
CDR3aa: CASSPLVALDNEQFF

v_gene: TRBV6-5
j_gene: TRBJ2-5
d_gene: NA
abundance: once
CDR3nt: TGTGCCAGCAGTTACTCCCCGGCAGGGCCTCGAGAGACCCAGTACTTC
CDR3aa: CASSYSPAGPRETQYF

v_gene: TRBV11-2
j_gene: TRBJ1-3
d_gene: NA
abundance: NA
CDR3nt: TGTGCCAGCAGCCCCCAGCCTTCCGGAAACACCATATATTTT
CDR3aa: CASSPQPSGNTIYF

v_gene: TRBV6-1
j_gene: TRBJ2-7
d_gene: NA
abundance: once
CDR3nt: TGTGCCATCCCGGGACTCTCCTACGAGCAGTACTTC
CDR3aa: CAIPGLSYEQYF

v_gene: TRBV27
j_gene: TRBJ2-7
d_gene: TRBD2
abundance: NA
CDR3nt: TGTGCCAGCAGTTTTAAGGCTAGCGGGACGCTCGAGCAGTACTTC
CDR3aa: CASSFKASGTLEQYF

v_gene: TRBV7-3
j_gene: TRBJ2-1
d_gene: TRBD2
abundance: NA
CDR3nt: TGTGCCAGCAGCTTATTCCTAGCGGGATACAATGAGCAGTTCTTC
CDR3aa: CASSLFLAGYNEQFF

v_gene: TRBV2
j_gene: TRBJ2-1
d_gene: NA
abundance: NA
CDR3nt: TGTGCCAGCAGGGGAGGACTATCCTACAATGAGCAGTTCTTC
CDR3aa: CASRGGLSYNEQFF

v_gene: TRBV20-1
j_gene: TRBJ2-1
d_gene: NA
abundance: many
CDR3nt: TGCAGTGCCCCCGGGCCGGATGAGCAGTTCTTC
CDR3aa: CSAPGPDEQFF

v_gene: TRBV10-3
j_gene: TRBJ1-1
d_gene: NA
abundance: NA
CDR3nt: TGTGCCATCAGTGCGTCGGGCGCGAACACTGAAGCTTTCTTT
CDR3aa: CAISASGANTEAFF

v_gene: TRBV10-3
j_gene: TRBJ2-3
d_gene: TRBD2
abundance: NA
CDR3nt: TGTGCCATCAGTGATCCTAGCGGCGCGGGGAATCATCCTACAGATACGCAGTATTTT
CDR3aa: CAISDPSGAGNHPTDTQYF

v_gene: TRBV6-5
j_gene: TRBJ2-1
d_gene: NA
abundance: NA
CDR3nt: TGTGCCAGCAGTTCCCGGGACGCCAGCTCCTACAATGAGCAGTTCTTC
CDR3aa: CASSSRDASSYNEQFF

v_gene: TRBV27
j_gene: TRBJ1-2
d_gene: NA
abundance: NA
CDR3nt: TGTGCCAGCAGCCCCGGACGGTGGGATCCTCGTGGCTACACCTTC
CDR3aa: CASSPGRWDPRGYTF

v_gene: TRBV11-1
j_gene: TRBJ2-7
d_gene: NA
abundance: few
CDR3nt: TGTGCCAGCAGCTTAGTTAGCGGCCCCCTCGAGCAGTACTTC
CDR3aa: CASSLVSGPLEQYF

v_gene: TRBV28
j_gene: TRBJ1-5
d_gene: NA
abundance: NA
CDR3nt: TGTGCCAGCAGTTTTCGGGGGCGCGGGAGTCAGCCCCAGCATTTT
CDR3aa: CASSFRGRGSQPQHF

v_gene: TRBV9
j_gene: TRBJ1-4
d_gene: NA
abundance: NA
CDR3nt: TGTGCCAGCAGCGTAGGTCGGACAGCGTATAATGAAAAACTGTTTTTT
CDR3aa: CASSVGRTAYNEKLFF

v_gene: TRBV9
j_gene: TRBJ2-1
d_gene: NA
abundance: NA
CDR3nt: TGTGCCAGCAGCGTGGGGCTAGCTCGTGAGCAGTTCTTC
CDR3aa: CASSVGLAREQFF

v_gene: TRBV4-1
j_gene: TRBJ2-7
d_gene: NA
abundance: few
CDR3nt: TGCGCCAGCAGCCCCCCCACTAGTGCCCTCGGCGAGCAGTACTTC
CDR3aa: CASSPPTSALGEQYF

v_gene: TRBV11-2
j_gene: TRBJ2-3
d_gene: TRBD2
abundance: NA
CDR3nt: TGTGCCAGCAGCTTACCACGACTAGCGGGGAATAGCACAGATACGCAGTATTTT
CDR3aa: CASSLPRLAGNSTDTQYF

v_gene: TRBV10-1
j_gene: TRBJ1-2
d_gene: TRBD1
abundance: NA
CDR3nt: TGCGCCAGCAGTGAAACAGGGGGGAATGGCTACACCTTC
CDR3aa: CASSETGGNGYTF

v_gene: TRBV18
j_gene: TRBJ2-6
d_gene: NA
abundance: NA
CDR3nt: TGTGCCAGCTCACCATATCGGGAGAGCTCTGGGGCCAACGTCCTGACTTTC
CDR3aa: CASSPYRESSGANVLTF

v_gene: TRBV2
j_gene: TRBJ1-3
d_gene: TRBD1
abundance: few
CDR3nt: TGTGCCAGCAGCGAACAGGGGGCTGGAAACACCATATATTTT
CDR3aa: CASSEQGAGNTIYF

v_gene: TRBV7-2
j_gene: TRBJ1-3
d_gene: NA
abundance: NA
CDR3nt: TGTGCCAGCAGACAAGACAGGCTATCTGGAAACACCATATATTTT
CDR3aa: CASRQDRLSGNTIYF

v_gene: TRBV5-6
j_gene: TRBJ2-3
d_gene: TRBD1
abundance: NA
CDR3nt: TGTGCCAGCAGCGCGGGACAGGGGGCGCGGGATACGCAGTATTTT
CDR3aa: CASSAGQGARDTQYF

v_gene: TRBV15
j_gene: TRBJ1-5
d_gene: TRBD1
abundance: NA
CDR3nt: TGTGCCACCAGCAGGGGGACAGCCGGCAATCAGCCCCAGCATTTT
CDR3aa: CATSRGTAGNQPQHF

v_gene: TRBV7-3
j_gene: TRBJ2-3
d_gene: TRBD2
abundance: once
CDR3nt: TGTGCCAGCAGCTTATTCGGCGGGAGCGGAACAGATACGCAGTATTTT
CDR3aa: CASSLFGGSGTDTQYF

v_gene: TRBV28
j_gene: TRBJ1-1
d_gene: NA
abundance: NA
CDR3nt: TGTGCCAGCAGTCTGAGCGCGCCAGAAGCTTTCTTT
CDR3aa: CASSLSAPEAFF

v_gene: TRBV6-1
j_gene: TRBJ2-3
d_gene: NA
abundance: few
CDR3nt: TGTGCCAGCAGTGATAGGGACCCAGATACGCAGTATTTT
CDR3aa: CASSDRDPDTQYF

v_gene: TRBV10-3
j_gene: TRBJ1-1
d_gene: TRBD1
abundance: NA
CDR3nt: TGTGCCACTGCCGGGACAGCGAACACTGAAGCTTTCTTT
CDR3aa: CATAGTANTEAFF

v_gene: TRBV7-2
j_gene: TRBJ2-3
d_gene: NA
abundance: once
CDR3nt: TGTGCCAGCAGCTACAAAACAGGCGGAGATACGCAGTATTTT
CDR3aa: CASSYKTGGDTQYF

v_gene: TRBV14
j_gene: TRBJ2-7
d_gene: TRBD1
abundance: NA
CDR3nt: TGTGCCAGCAGACCTCGCTCAGGGGGCGCCAACTACGAGCAGTACTTC
CDR3aa: CASRPRSGGANYEQYF

v_gene: TRBV5-5
j_gene: TRBJ1-1
d_gene: NA
abundance: NA
CDR3nt: TGTGCCAGCAGCTTACAGAAAAAAGCTTATAACATGAACACTGAAGCTTTCTTT
CDR3aa: CASSLQKKAYNMNTEAFF

v_gene: TRBV27
j_gene: TRBJ2-2
d_gene: NA
abundance: NA
CDR3nt: TGTGCCAGCAGTTTGGGTTCCGCGACAGTCCCCACCGGGGAGCTGTTTTTT
CDR3aa: CASSLGSATVPTGELFF

v_gene: TRBV5-1
j_gene: TRBJ1-6
d_gene: NA
abundance: NA
CDR3nt: TGCGCCAGCAGCTTAGCCCCGGGGAGTTCTAATTCACCCCTCCACTTT
CDR3aa: CASSLAPGSSNSPLHF

v_gene: TRBV28
j_gene: TRBJ1-5
d_gene: NA
abundance: NA
CDR3nt: TGTGCCAGCAGCAGGGGCAGGGTTTCAAATCAGCCCCAGCATTTT
CDR3aa: CASSRGRVSNQPQHF

v_gene: TRBV4-2
j_gene: TRBJ2-1
d_gene: NA
abundance: NA
CDR3nt: TGTGCCAGCAGCCAAGATGCGTCGCTGGGGGCCTACAATGAGCAGTTCTTC
CDR3aa: CASSQDASLGAYNEQFF

v_gene: TRBV9
j_gene: TRBJ2-3
d_gene: TRBD2
abundance: few
CDR3nt: TGTGCCAGCAGCGTGGGCGGGAGGGCCTCGGTAGATACGCAGTATTTT
CDR3aa: CASSVGGRASVDTQYF

v_gene: TRBV6-5
j_gene: TRBJ1-2
d_gene: TRBD1
abundance: NA
CDR3nt: TGTGCCACCGCCGGACAGGGGGTTCACTCCTCTGGCTACACCTTC
CDR3aa: CATAGQGVHSSGYTF

v_gene: TRBV6-6
j_gene: TRBJ2-1
d_gene: TRBD1
abundance: NA
CDR3nt: TGTGCCAGCAGTTATTGGGACAGGGGGATCAATGAGCAGTTCTTC
CDR3aa: CASSYWDRGINEQFF

v_gene: TRBV6-1
j_gene: TRBJ1-5
d_gene: NA
abundance: once
CDR3nt: TGTGCCAGCAGTGACAACAGGGATCAGCCCCAGCATTTT
CDR3aa: CASSDNRDQPQHF

v_gene: TRBV18
j_gene: TRBJ1-1
d_gene: NA
abundance: NA
CDR3nt: TGTGCCAGCTCAGAAGCGGGTGGGACTGAAGCTTTCTTT
CDR3aa: CASSEAGGTEAFF